Following are 9 T cell receptor beta chains from one sample sequenced in a study of control samples from healthy donors and cancer patients. Profiling relied on immunoSEQ multiplex PCR, and the TCRdb table lists in-frame clones only, not all of them. Here the sample spans some 87,000 clones, approximately 82% being singletons. Material for sequencing was PBMCs. These receptors all stem from a man aged 55 to 70 with head and neck cancer.

V gene TRBV7-9 combines with J gene TRBJ2-7, with D hard to call. V was pared by 4 bases and J by 3 bases, with 25 bases between. The CDR3 length is 18 residues. Germline V gives CDR1 SEHNR, CDR2 FQNEAQ (reference sequence). The CDR3 spells CASSSLDMRRTSSYEQYF. CDR3 DNA sequence: TGTGCCAGCAGCTCCCTAGACATGCGCCGGACCTCCAGCTACGAGCAGTACTTC. The full variable domain, in which reference TRBV7-9 and TRBJ2-7 provide the parts outside the CDR3, is DTGVSQNPRHKITKRGQNVTFRCDPISEHNRLYWYRQTLGQGPEFLTYFQNEAQLEKSRLLSDRFSAERPKGSFSTLEIQRTEQGDSAMYLCASSSLDMRRTSSYEQYFGPGTRLTVT.

The genes are TRBV7-9 and TRBJ2-5; 8 bases are a match to TRBD1. The CDR3 spans 16 residues. The V gene's germline CDR1 is SEHNR and CDR2 FQNEAQ (reference sequence). V lost 5 bases and J lost 2; bases outside the gene matches: 10. Here the CDR3 reads CASSVLAGQGQETQYF. As DNA, the CDR3 is TGTGCCAGCAGCGTGTTAGCAGGACAGGGACAAGAGACCCAGTACTTC.

The chain links TRBV28 to TRBJ2-7; D ambiguous. The V gene's germline CDR1 is MDHEN and CDR2 SYDVKM. Between the trimmed V and J ends, which lost 6 bases and 0 bases, there was a span of 3 bases. This CDR3 spans 11 amino acids. The CDR3 loop is CASRDSYEQYF. The CDR3 coding sequence is TGTGCCAGCAGGGACTCCTACGAGCAGTACTTC.

The genes are TRBV19 and TRBJ2-5, with 9 bases matching TRBD2. There are 17 residues in the CDR3. Germline loops: CDR1 LNHDA, CDR2 SQIVND (reference sequence). Germline trimming cut 8 bases from V and 5 bases from J; bases unmatched to any gene: 18. CDR3 DNA: TGTGCCAGTGGGATGAATATAGCGGGAGAGGGGAGGGAGACCCAGTACTTC. This gives the protein CASGMNIAGEGRETQYF. Using reference TRBV19 and TRBJ2-5 for the parts outside the CDR3, the full variable domain is DGGITQSPKYLFRKEGQNVTLSCEQNLNHDAMYWYRQDPGQGLRLIYYSQIVNDFQKGDIAEGYSVSREKKESFPLTVTSAQKNPTAFYLCASGMNIAGEGRETQYFGPGTRLLVL.

This chain links TRBV2 with TRBJ1-4, with unresolved D. CDR3 size: 15 residues. The germline gives CDR1 SNHLY, CDR2 FYNNEI. Deletions cut 7 bases from V and 0 bases from J, with 12 bases between. CDR3 in amino acids: CASTPLQSTNEKLFF. In DNA form, the CDR3 reads TGTGCCAGCACCCCCCTCCAGTCAACTAATGAAAAACTGTTTTTT.

This chain joins TRBV13 and TRBJ2-5; D call uncertain. V lost 5 bases and J lost 4, with 14 bases in between. In germline, CDR1 is PRHDT, CDR2 FYEKMQ (reference sequence). This CDR3 comprises 14 residues. The chain's CDR3 is CASSPGPDGETQYF. In DNA, the CDR3 is TGTGCCAGCAGCCCCGGTCCCGATGGAGAGACCCAGTACTTC.

This clone was seen once. The V gene is TRBV2, the J gene TRBJ2-3; the D is unclear. The CDR3 has 14 residues. Germline assignment: CDR1 SNHLY and CDR2 FYNNEI. V gave up 3 bases and J gave up 0 bases, with 7 bases separating them. CDR3 residues: CASSDRHSTDTQYF. CDR3 DNA: TGTGCCAGCAGTGACAGGCACAGCACAGATACGCAGTATTTT.

The chain carries TRBV11-2 and TRBJ1-4; D remains ambiguous. The CDR3 has 12 amino acids. CDR1 is SGHAT and CDR2 is FQNNGV in the germline V gene. The V end lost 9 bases, the J end lost 1 base, and 6 bases lay between the germline ends. As DNA, the CDR3 is TGTGCCAGTAGTAGAACTAATGAAAAACTGTTTTTT. Protein product: CASSRTNEKLFF.

J is TRBJ2-7 and V is TRBV5-4; 10 positions agree with TRBD2. There are 15 residues in the CDR3. Germline-derived CDR1 and CDR2 are SGHNT and YYREEE (reference sequence). Trimming at V came to 4 bases and at J to 3 bases, leaving 7 bases not matched to a gene. CDR3 sequence reads: CASSPGLAMGYEQYF. The CDR3 nucleotides are TGTGCCAGCAGCCCGGGACTAGCGATGGGCTACGAGCAGTACTTC.